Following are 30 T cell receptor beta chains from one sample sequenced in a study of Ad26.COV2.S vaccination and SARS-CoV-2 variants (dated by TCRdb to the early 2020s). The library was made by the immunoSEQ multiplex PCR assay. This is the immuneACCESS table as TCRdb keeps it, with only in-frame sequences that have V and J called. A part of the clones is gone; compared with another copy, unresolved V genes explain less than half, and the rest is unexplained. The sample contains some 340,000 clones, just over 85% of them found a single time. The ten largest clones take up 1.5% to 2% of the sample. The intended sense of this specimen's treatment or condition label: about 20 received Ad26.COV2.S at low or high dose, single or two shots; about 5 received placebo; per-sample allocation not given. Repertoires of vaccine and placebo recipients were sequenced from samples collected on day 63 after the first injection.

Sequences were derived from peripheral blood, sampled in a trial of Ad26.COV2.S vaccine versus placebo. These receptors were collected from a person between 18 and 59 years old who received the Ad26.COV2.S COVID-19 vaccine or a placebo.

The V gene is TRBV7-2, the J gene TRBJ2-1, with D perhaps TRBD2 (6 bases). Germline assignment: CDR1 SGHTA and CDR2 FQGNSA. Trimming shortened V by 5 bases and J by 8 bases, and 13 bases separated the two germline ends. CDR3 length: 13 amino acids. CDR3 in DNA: TGTGCCAGCAGCCCGACTAGGGGATATGAGCAGTTCTTC. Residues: CASSPTRGYEQFF.

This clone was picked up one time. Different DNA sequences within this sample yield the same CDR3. CDR3 sequence: CASSLNTGELFF. DNA for the CDR3: TGTGCCAGCAGCCTCAACACCGGGGAGCTGTTTTTT. This chain joins TRBV3-1 (or the pseudogene TRBV3-2) and TRBJ2-2; D call uncertain. Per the germline V gene, CDR1 is LGHDT and CDR2 is YNNKEL (reference sequence). Trimming cost V 4 bases and J 2 bases, with 2 bases left between them. The CDR3 consists of 12 residues.

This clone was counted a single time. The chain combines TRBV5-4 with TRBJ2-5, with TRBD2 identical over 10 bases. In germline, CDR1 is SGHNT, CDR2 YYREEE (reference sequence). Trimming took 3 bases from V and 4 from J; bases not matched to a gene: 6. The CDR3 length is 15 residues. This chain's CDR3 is CASSYYSGGPETQYF. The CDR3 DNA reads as TGTGCCAGCAGCTACTATAGCGGGGGGCCAGAGACCCAGTACTTC.

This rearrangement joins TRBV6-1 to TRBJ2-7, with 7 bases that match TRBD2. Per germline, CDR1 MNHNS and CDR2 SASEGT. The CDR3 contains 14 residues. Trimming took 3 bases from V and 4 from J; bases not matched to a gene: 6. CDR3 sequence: CASSEGGLQYEQYF. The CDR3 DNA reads TGTGCCAGCAGTGAGGGGGGACTACAATACGAGCAGTACTTC.

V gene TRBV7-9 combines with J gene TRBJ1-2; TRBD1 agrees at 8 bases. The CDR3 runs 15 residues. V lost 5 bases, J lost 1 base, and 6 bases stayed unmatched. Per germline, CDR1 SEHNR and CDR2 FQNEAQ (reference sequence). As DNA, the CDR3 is TGTGCCAGCAGCCAAGGACAGGGCCTTAACTATGGCTACACCTTC. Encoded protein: CASSQGQGLNYGYTF.

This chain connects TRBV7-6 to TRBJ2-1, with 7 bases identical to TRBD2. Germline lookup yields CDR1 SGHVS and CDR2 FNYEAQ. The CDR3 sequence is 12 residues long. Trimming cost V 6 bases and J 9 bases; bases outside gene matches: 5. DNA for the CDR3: TGTGCCAGCAGGGGGGGGTTAGGTGAGCAGTTCTTC. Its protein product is CASRGGLGEQFF.

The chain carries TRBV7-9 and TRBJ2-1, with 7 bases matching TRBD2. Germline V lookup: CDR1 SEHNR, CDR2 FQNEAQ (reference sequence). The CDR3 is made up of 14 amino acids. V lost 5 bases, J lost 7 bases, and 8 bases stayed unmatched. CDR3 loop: CASSMWGGVNEQFF. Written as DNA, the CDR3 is TGTGCCAGCAGCATGTGGGGGGGAGTAAATGAGCAGTTCTTC.

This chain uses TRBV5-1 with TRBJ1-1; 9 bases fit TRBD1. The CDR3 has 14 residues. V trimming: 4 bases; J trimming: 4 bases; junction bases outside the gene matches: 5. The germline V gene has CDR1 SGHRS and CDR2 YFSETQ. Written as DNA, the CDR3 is TGCGCCAGCAGCCCAGCGGGACAGGGCACTGAAGCTTTCTTT. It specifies CASSPAGQGTEAFF.

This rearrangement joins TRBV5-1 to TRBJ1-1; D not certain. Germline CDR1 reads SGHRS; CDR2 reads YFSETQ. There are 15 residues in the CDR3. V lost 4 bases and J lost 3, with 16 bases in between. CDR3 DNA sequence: TGCGCCAGCAGCCCGGAGGCTGGGGATTACACTGAAGCTTTCTTT. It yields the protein CASSPEAGDYTEAFF.

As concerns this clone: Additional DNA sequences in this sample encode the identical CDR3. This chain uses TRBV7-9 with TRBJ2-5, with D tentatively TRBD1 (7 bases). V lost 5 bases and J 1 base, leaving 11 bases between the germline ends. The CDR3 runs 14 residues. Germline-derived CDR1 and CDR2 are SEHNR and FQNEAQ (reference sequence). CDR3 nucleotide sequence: TGTGCCAGCAGCCCCCAGGGGGGCCAAGAGACCCAGTACTTC. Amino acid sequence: CASSPQGGQETQYF.

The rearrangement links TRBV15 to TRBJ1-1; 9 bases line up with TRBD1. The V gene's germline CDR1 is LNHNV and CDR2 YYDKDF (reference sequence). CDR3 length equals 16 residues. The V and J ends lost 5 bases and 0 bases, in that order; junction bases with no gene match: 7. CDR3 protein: CATSPTGGPMNTEAFF. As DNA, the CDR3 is TGTGCCACCAGCCCGACAGGGGGACCGATGAACACTGAAGCTTTCTTT.

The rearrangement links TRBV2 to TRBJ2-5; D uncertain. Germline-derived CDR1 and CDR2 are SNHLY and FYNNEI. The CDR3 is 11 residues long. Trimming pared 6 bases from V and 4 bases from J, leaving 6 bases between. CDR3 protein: CASRDSETQYF. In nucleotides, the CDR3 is TGTGCCAGCAGAGATTCAGAGACCCAGTACTTC.

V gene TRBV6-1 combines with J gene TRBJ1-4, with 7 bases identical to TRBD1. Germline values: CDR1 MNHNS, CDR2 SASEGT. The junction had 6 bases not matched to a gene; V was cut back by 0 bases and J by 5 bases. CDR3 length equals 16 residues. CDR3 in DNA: TGTGCCAGCAGTGAAGCTTACGACAGGGTGAATGAAAAACTGTTTTTT. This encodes CASSEAYDRVNEKLFF.

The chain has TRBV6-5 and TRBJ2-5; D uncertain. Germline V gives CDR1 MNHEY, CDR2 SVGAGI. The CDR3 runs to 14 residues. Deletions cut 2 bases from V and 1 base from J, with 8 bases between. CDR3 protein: CASSYTLSQETQYF. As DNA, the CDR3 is TGTGCCAGCAGTTACACCCTCAGCCAAGAGACCCAGTACTTC.

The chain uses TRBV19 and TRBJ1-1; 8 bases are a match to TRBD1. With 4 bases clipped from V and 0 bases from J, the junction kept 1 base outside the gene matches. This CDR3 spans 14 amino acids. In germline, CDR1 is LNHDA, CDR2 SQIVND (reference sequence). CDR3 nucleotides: TGTGCCAGTAGTAAGGGACAGGTGAACACTGAAGCTTTCTTT. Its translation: CASSKGQVNTEAFF.

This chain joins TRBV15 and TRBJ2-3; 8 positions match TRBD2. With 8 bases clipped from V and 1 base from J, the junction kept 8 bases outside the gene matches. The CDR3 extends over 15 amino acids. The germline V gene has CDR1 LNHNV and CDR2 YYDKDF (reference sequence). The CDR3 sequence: CATCRGRGGTDTQYF. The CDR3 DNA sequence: TGTGCCACCTGTCGAGGGCGGGGGGGCACAGATACGCAGTATTTT.

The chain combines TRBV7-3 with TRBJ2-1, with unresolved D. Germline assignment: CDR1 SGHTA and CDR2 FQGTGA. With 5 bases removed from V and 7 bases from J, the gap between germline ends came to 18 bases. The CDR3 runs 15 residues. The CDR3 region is CASSPTPEWGNEQFF. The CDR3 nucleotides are TGTGCCAGCAGCCCTACCCCCGAGTGGGGAAATGAGCAGTTCTTC.

The CDR3 DNA reads TGTGCCAGCAGCAGAGGGCAATGGGATGAAAAACTGTTTTTT. It codes for CASSRGQWDEKLFF. The genes are TRBV7-2 and TRBJ1-4; D is uncertain. The V gene's germline CDR1 is SGHTA and CDR2 FQGNSA. The ends were cut back, 5 bases at V and 6 bases at J, with 13 bases in the middle. The CDR3 has 14 residues.

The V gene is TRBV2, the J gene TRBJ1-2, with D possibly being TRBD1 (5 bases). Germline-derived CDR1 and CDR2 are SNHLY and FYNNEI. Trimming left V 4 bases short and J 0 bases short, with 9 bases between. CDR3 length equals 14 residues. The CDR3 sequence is CASSGGPANYGYTF. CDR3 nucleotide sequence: TGTGCCAGCAGTGGGGGACCAGCTAACTATGGCTACACCTTC.

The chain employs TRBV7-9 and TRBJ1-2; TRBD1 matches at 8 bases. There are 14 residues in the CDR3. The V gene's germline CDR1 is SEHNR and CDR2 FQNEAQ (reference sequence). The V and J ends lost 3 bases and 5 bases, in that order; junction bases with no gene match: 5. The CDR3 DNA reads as TGTGCCAGCAGCTTGGGACAGGTCATTTATGGCTACACCTTC. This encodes CASSLGQVIYGYTF. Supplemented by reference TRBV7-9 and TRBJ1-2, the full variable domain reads DTGVSQNPRHKITKRGQNVTFRCDPISEHNRLYWYRQTLGQGPEFLTYFQNEAQLEKSRLLSDRFSAERPKGSFSTLEIQRTEQGDSAMYLCASSLGQVIYGYTFGSGTRLTVV.

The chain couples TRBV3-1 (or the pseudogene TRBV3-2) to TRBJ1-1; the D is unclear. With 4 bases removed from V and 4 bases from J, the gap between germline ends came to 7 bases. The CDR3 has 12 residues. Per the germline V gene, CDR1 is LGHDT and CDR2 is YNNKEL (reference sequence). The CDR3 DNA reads TGTGCCAGCAGCCCACCGGGCACTGAAGCTTTCTTT. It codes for CASSPPGTEAFF.

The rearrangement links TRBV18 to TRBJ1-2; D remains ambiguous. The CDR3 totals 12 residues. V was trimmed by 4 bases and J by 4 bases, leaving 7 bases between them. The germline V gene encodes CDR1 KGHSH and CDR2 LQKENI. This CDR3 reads CASSRETYGYTF. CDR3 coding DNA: TGTGCCAGCTCACGCGAAACCTATGGCTACACCTTC. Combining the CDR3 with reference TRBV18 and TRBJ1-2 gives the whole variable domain NAGVMQNPRHLVRRRGQEARLRCSPMKGHSHVYWYRQLPEEGLKFMVYLQKENIIDESGMPKERFSAEFPKEGPSILRIQQVVRGDSAAYFCASSRETYGYTFGSGTRLTVV.

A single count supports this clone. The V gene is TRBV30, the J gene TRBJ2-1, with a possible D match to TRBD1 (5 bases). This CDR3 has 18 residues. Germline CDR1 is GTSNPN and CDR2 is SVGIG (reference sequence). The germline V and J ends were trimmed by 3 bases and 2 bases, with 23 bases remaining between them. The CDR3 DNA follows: TGTGCCTGGAGCGGGTTCGTAAGGGGAATCCTCACCTACAATGAGCAGTTCTTC. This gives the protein CAWSGFVRGILTYNEQFF.

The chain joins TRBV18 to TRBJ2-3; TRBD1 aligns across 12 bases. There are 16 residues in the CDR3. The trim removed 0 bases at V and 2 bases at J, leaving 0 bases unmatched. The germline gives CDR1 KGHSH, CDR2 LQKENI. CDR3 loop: CASSPPGQGATDTQYF. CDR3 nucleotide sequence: TGTGCCAGCTCACCACCGGGACAGGGGGCCACAGATACGCAGTATTTT.

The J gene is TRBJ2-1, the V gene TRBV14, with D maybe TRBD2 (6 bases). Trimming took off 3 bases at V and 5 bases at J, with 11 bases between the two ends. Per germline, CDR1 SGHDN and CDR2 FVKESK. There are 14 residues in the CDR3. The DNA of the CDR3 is TGTGCCAGCAGCCAGAACTTAGCGGACAATGAGCAGTTCTTC. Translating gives CASSQNLADNEQFF.

CDR3 protein: CASSLMGVEKLFF. The CDR3 DNA reads as TGTGCCAGCAGCTTAATGGGGGTTGAAAAACTGTTTTTT. This chain joins TRBV7-2 and TRBJ1-4, with D possibly TRBD1 on 5 matching bases. The CDR3 length is 13 residues. V lost 2 bases to trimming and J lost 7 bases, with 8 bases between them. CDR1 is SGHTA, CDR2 FQGNSA, per germline.

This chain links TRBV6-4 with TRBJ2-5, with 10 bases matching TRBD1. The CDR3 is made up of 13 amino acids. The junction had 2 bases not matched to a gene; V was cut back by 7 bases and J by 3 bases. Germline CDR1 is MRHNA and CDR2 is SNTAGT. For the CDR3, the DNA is TGTGCCAGCATAGGGACAGGGGAAGAGACCCAGTACTTC. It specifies CASIGTGEETQYF.

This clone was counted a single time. The CDR3 region is CASSFDRNTQYF. Here the CDR3 DNA reads TGTGCCAGCAGCTTTGACAGGAATACGCAGTATTTT. The chain recombines TRBV7-2 with TRBJ2-3; perhaps TRBD1 as D (6 bases). The CDR3 has 12 residues. Germline V gene data show CDR1 as SGHTA and CDR2 as FQGNSA. Trimming removed 3 bases from V and 7 bases from J, with 8 bases in between. The full variable domain, in which reference TRBV7-2 and TRBJ2-3 provide the parts outside the CDR3, is GAGVSQSPSNKVTEKGKDVELRCDPISGHTALYWYRQSLGQGLEFLIYFQGNSAPDKSGLPSDRFSAERTGGSVSTLTIQRTQQEDSAVYLCASSFDRNTQYFGPGTRLTVL.

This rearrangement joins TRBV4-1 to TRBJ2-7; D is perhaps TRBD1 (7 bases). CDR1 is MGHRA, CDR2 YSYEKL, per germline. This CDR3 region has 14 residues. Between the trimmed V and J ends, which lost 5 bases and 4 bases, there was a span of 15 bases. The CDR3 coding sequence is TGCGCCAGCAGCGCGGGGACAGTCTCTTACGAGCAGTACTTC. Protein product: CASSAGTVSYEQYF.

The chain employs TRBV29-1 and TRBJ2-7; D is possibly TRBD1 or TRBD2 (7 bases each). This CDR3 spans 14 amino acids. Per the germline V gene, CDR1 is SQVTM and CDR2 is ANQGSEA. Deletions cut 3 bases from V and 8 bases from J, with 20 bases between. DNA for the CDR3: TGCAGCGTTGAGGGGGGGACAGATCTCGACAAGCAGTACTTC. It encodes CSVEGGTDLDKQYF.